The present TCR beta chain was sequenced within a study of blood T cell repertoires in COVID-19. Study details: Both acute and convalescent COVID-19 samples were obtained from the United States, Italy and Spain. Sources were T cells, B-cell-depleted T cells, or PBMCs; the material itself was cDNA or gDNA.

In the source study's methods: Scientists estimated how many nucleated cells there were by amplifying reference gene primers. Sequenced by immunoSEQ multiplex PCR; TCRdb stores in-frame clones only, minus some. That table furnishes V, J and clone size, whereas the DNA furnished D and trimming. The data hold about 150,000 clones, with around 80% observed a single time. This CDR3 spans 15 amino acids. Trimming removed 5 bases from V and 2 bases from J; junction bases left unmatched: 6. CDR1 is SGHTA, CDR2 FQGTGA, per germline. The chain combines TRBV7-3 with TRBJ2-5; 9 positions match TRBD2. This sequence originates from a woman in her forties or fifties in a cohort sampled during active or convalescent COVID-19. Sequences were obtained from peripheral blood. The CDR3 DNA sequence: TGTGCCAGCAGCCCCAGCGGGGGGATACAAGAGACCCAGTACTTC. This encodes CASSPSGGIQETQYF.